This T cell receptor beta chain came from a study of PD-1 blockade in classical Hodgkin lymphoma. The wider study: The patients were dosed with nivolumab 3 mg/kg, infused intravenously every 2 weeks.

Only in-frame clones appear in the TCRdb table, and some are missing; sequencing was by immunoSEQ multiplex PCR. The sample yields about 24,000 clones, roughly 71% seen once. Of note for this clone: The antigen is unknown.

Indicated time point: cycle 4 day 1 (C4D1), after 5 to 7 weeks of nivolumab. Each patient experienced a relapse that followed autologous stem cell transplantation, and brentuximab vedotin exposure varied. General observations from the study: Complete responders had baseline diversity similar to newly diagnosed patients.

Losses at the gene ends were 5 bases for V and 3 bases for J; bases not matched to a gene: 12. Germline-derived CDR1 and CDR2 are MDHEN and SYDVKM. The CDR3 spans 17 residues. The rearrangement links TRBV28 to TRBJ1-5, with 8 positions matching TRBD1. This receptor was identified in a human donor with classical Hodgkin lymphoma. Sequencing used peripheral blood mononuclear cells (PBMCs), obtained before the fourth cycle of nivolumab. CDR3 sequence: CASSVLGQGMNNQPQHF. The CDR3 DNA reads TGTGCCAGCAGTGTGCTCGGACAGGGAATGAACAATCAGCCCCAGCATTTT.